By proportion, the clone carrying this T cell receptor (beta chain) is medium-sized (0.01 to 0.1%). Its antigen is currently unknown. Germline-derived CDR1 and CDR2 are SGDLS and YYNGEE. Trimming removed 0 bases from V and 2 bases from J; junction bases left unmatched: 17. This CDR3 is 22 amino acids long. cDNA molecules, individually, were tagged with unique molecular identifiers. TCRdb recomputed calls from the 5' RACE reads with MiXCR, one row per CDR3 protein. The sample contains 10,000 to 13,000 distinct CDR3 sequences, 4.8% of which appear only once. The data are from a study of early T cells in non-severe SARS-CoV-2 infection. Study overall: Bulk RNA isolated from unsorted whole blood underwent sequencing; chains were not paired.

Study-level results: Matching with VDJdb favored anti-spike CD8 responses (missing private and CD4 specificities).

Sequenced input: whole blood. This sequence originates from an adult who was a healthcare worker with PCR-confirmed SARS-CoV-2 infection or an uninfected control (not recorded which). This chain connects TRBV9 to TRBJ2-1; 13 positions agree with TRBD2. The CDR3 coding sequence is TGTGCCAGCAGCGTAGGAGAACTAGCGGGGGGGCAATTCAAGCAGACCTACAATGAGCAGTTCTTC. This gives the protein CASSVGELAGGQFKQTYNEQFF.